This T cell receptor (beta chain) was observed in a study of T cell responses to AZD1222 COVID-19 vaccine. Study outcomes and limitations: Clonal diversity may have been underestimated in mostly white British donors. At baseline, just 5 or 6 AZD1222 recipients tested seropositive. Spike-specific TCR breadth and depth were elevated following two AZD1222 doses. The study found vaccine-associated CD4 TCRs spanning spike, dominant at 160-218 and 743-854.

Comment on this clone: No antigen is known for it.

The length of the CDR3 is 14 residues. Germline V CDR1 and CDR2: MNHEY, SMNVEV (reference sequence). V was trimmed by 4 bases and J by 1 base, leaving 8 bases between them. Assay: immunoSEQ multiplex PCR; the TCRdb copy retains only in-frame clones and omits some. In the table there are over 100,000 clones, approximately 83% of which are singletons. The TCR was taken from an adult in good health. This chain uses TRBV27 with TRBJ1-5, with no clear D. The input for sequencing was peripheral blood, taken on day 0 of AZD1222 vaccination. This chain's CDR3 is CASSSYRSNQPQHF. The CDR3 DNA follows: TGTGCCAGCAGTTCATACAGAAGCAATCAGCCCCAGCATTTT.